Presented here are 20 T cell receptor beta chains from one specimen sequenced in a study of cytomegalovirus exposure and HLA in healthy donors. Use of 60 Vbeta and 13 Jbeta primers characterized the PCR. Repertoires were generated with immunoSEQ multiplex PCR, while TCRdb's copy carries only in-frame clones and drops some. The repertoire includes about 130,000 clones, around 83% of them detected once, and roughly 1.2% sits in the top ten. The material sequenced was PBMCs. These receptors were obtained from a girl aged 2 to 9 in good health and CMV-seronegative.

The chain has TRBV6-1 and TRBJ1-5, with 7 nucleotides matching TRBD1. Trimming took 2 bases from V and 1 from J; bases not matched to a gene: 11. From germline, CDR1 is MNHNS and CDR2 SASEGT. The CDR3 is made up of 18 amino acids. The DNA of the CDR3 is TGTGCCAGCAGTGAATACGCCGGGACAGCACCAAGCAATCAGCCCCAGCATTTT. Amino acid sequence: CASSEYAGTAPSNQPQHF.

The chain joins TRBV7-2 to TRBJ2-2, with 7 bases that match TRBD2. The V gene end was trimmed by 4 bases and the J gene end by 4 bases; junction bases not matched to a gene: 3. The CDR3 length is 14 residues. Germline CDR1 is SGHTA and CDR2 is FQGNSA. The CDR3: CASSYSGFTGELFF. CDR3 coding DNA: TGTGCCAGCAGCTATAGCGGGTTCACCGGGGAGCTGTTTTTT.

This clone was seen just once. The chain joins TRBV19 to TRBJ2-5, with D perhaps TRBD2 (5 bases). The CDR3 extends over 15 amino acids. V was cut by 1 base and J by 2 bases, with 11 bases left in between. CDR1 LNHDA and CDR2 SQIVND come from the germline V gene (reference sequence). The CDR3 protein is CASSIAGSRQETQYF. The CDR3 nucleotides are TGTGCCAGTAGTATAGCGGGAAGTAGACAAGAGACCCAGTACTTC.

The V gene is TRBV5-8, the J gene TRBJ2-7; D not certain. V dropped 2 bases and J dropped 5 bases, with 11 bases sitting between them. The CDR3 extends over 13 amino acids. Germline V gives CDR1 SGHTS, CDR2 YDEGEE. This chain's CDR3 is CASSFRGLDEQYF. The CDR3 DNA follows: TGTGCCAGCAGCTTCCGTGGGCTTGACGAGCAGTACTTC.

J is TRBJ2-3 and V is TRBV27; D is unclear. The V and J ends lost 3 bases and 2 bases respectively, with 9 bases between them. Per the germline V gene, CDR1 is MNHEY and CDR2 is SMNVEV (reference sequence). The CDR3 contains 14 residues. In DNA, the CDR3 is TGTGCCAGCAGTTTCGGCGGAAACACAGATACGCAGTATTTT. Encoded protein: CASSFGGNTDTQYF.

V and J are TRBV9 and TRBJ1-1; 7 bases line up with TRBD1. V trimming: 0 bases; J trimming: 0 bases; junction bases outside the gene matches: 5. CDR3 length: 16 amino acids. Germline CDR1 reads SGDLS; CDR2 reads YYNGEE. The CDR3 is CASSVAGTEVNTEAFF. In nucleotides, the CDR3 is TGTGCCAGCAGCGTAGCAGGGACAGAAGTGAACACTGAAGCTTTCTTT.

V usage is TRBV5-4 and J usage is TRBJ2-1; 8 positions match TRBD2. The CDR3 is 14 amino acids. From germline, CDR1 is SGHNT and CDR2 YYREEE (reference sequence). With 2 bases clipped from V and 9 bases from J, the junction kept 7 bases outside the gene matches. The CDR3 bases are TGTGCCAGCAGCTTTGACTCGGGAGGGTCTGAGCAGTTCTTC. Translating it yields CASSFDSGGSEQFF.

The gene calls are TRBV6-5 and TRBJ2-1; TRBD2 matches 9 bases. Germline values: CDR1 MNHEY, CDR2 SVGAGI. V shed 2 bases and J 5 bases; nucleotides not matched to a gene: 7. The CDR3 spans 16 residues. The CDR3 DNA follows: TGTGCCAGCAGTTACCGCGGGAGGGCTAAAAACAATGAGCAGTTCTTC. It encodes CASSYRGRAKNNEQFF.

This clone was seen only a few times. CDR3 sequence: CASSYAGGQEQYF. CDR3 nucleotide sequence: TGTGCCAGCAGTTACGCAGGGGGCCAGGAGCAGTACTTC. This chain links TRBV6-5 with TRBJ2-7, with 8 bases that match TRBD1. The germline CDR1 and CDR2 sequences are MNHEY and SVGAGI. V shed 2 bases, J shed 7 bases, and the junction held 4 bases outside the gene matches. This CDR3 is 13 amino acids long.

The J gene is TRBJ2-7, the V gene TRBV9, with TRBD1 matching 9 bases. Unmatched junction bases numbered 5, after V lost 2 bases and J lost 2 bases. The CDR3 loop spans 15 amino acids. The germline V gene encodes CDR1 SGDLS and CDR2 YYNGEE. The CDR3 protein is CASSVGQGGPYEQYF. CDR3 coding DNA: TGTGCCAGCAGCGTGGGACAGGGCGGTCCCTACGAGCAGTACTTC.

The chain links TRBV27 to TRBJ2-2; 8 bases map to TRBD2. Germline loops: CDR1 MNHEY, CDR2 SMNVEV (reference sequence). This CDR3 comprises 15 residues. V lost 0 bases, J lost 5 bases, and 2 bases stayed unmatched. CDR3 sequence: CASSLSSGTTGELFF. The CDR3, as DNA: TGTGCCAGCAGTTTATCTAGCGGGACAACCGGGGAGCTGTTTTTT.

V and J are TRBV21-1 and TRBJ2-7; the listed D gene, TRBD2, was not tested against the DNA. TRBV21-1 is classified as a pseudogene. This CDR3 is built from 22 residues. CDR3: CASSKELGLAGGPFFSSYEQYF. The CDR3 DNA is TGTGCCAGCAGCAAAGAGTTGGGACTAGCGGGGGGGCCATTCTTCTCCTCCTACGAGCAGTACTTC.

This clone was picked up one time. The rearrangement uses TRBV5-1 and TRBJ2-2, with 10 bases lining up with TRBD2. The ends lost 7 bases at V and 1 base at J; junction bases unmatched: 1. CDR1 and CDR2 from the germline V gene are SGHRS and YFSETQ. This CDR3 region has 14 residues. The chain's CDR3 is CASSSGRNTGELFF. The CDR3 bases are TGCGCCAGCTCTAGCGGGAGGAACACCGGGGAGCTGTTTTTT.

V gene TRBV30 combines with J gene TRBJ1-3; D is possibly TRBD1 (5 bases). Trimming took off 5 bases at V and 7 bases at J, with 15 bases between the two ends. The CDR3 is 13 amino acids. The germline V gene encodes CDR1 GTSNPN and CDR2 SVGIG (reference sequence). The CDR3 DNA reads TGTGCCTGGGACAGACCCAATTTTAACACCATATATTTT. Protein: CAWDRPNFNTIYF.

This clone was picked up one time. This rearrangement joins TRBV14 to TRBJ2-7, with TRBD1 matching over 10 bases. With 1 base clipped from V and 2 bases from J, the junction kept 5 bases outside the gene matches. CDR3 length equals 16 residues. Germline loops: CDR1 SGHDN, CDR2 FVKESK. CDR3 in DNA: TGTGCCAGCAGCCAAGGAGGGGGGACAGGGGCCTACGAGCAGTACTTC. The encoded protein is CASSQGGGTGAYEQYF. The whole variable domain, remainder taken from reference TRBV14 and TRBJ2-7, is EAGVTQFPSHSVIEKGQTVTLRCDPISGHDNLYWYRRVMGKEIKFLLHFVKESKQDESGMPNNRFLAERTGGTYSTLKVQPAELEDSGVYFCASSQGGGTGAYEQYFGPGTRLTVT.

The chain employs TRBV5-6 and TRBJ1-2; no definite D call. Looked up from germline, CDR1 is SGHDT and CDR2 is YYEEEE. There are 19 residues in the CDR3. Trimming removed 5 bases at V and 1 base at J, with 27 bases between. The CDR3 nucleotides read TGTGCCAGCAGTTCCTATTCTACGCGATTTCAACCCCTTAACTATGGCTACACCTTC. Its protein is CASSSYSTRFQPLNYGYTF.

The chain uses TRBV2 and TRBJ2-7; 8 bases are shared with TRBD1. From germline, CDR1 is SNHLY and CDR2 FYNNEI. CDR3 length: 13 amino acids. V lost 7 bases, J lost 3 bases, and 5 bases stayed unmatched. This CDR3 reads CASKRTGYYEQYF. CDR3 DNA: TGTGCCAGCAAGAGGACAGGGTACTACGAGCAGTACTTC. The full variable domain, in which reference TRBV2 and TRBJ2-7 provide the parts outside the CDR3, is EPEVTQTPSHQVTQMGQEVILRCVPISNHLYFYWYRQILGQKVEFLVSFYNNEISEKSEIFDDQFSVERPDGSNFTLKIRSTKLEDSAMYFCASKRTGYYEQYFGPGTRLTVT.

The chain has TRBV27 and TRBJ2-3, with D tentatively TRBD2 (6 bases). The CDR3 sequence is 17 residues long. V lost 5 bases and J 0 bases, leaving 18 bases between the germline ends. CDR1 MNHEY and CDR2 SMNVEV come from the germline V gene (reference sequence). The CDR3 sequence is CASSMDYFGLSTDTQYF. CDR3 nucleotide sequence: TGTGCCAGCAGTATGGACTATTTTGGCTTGAGCACAGATACGCAGTATTTT.

This chain joins TRBV7-3 and TRBJ2-7; 7 nucleotides align to TRBD2. The CDR3 consists of 14 residues. J lost 4 bases, V lost 2 bases, and 5 bases had no gene match. Germline assignment: CDR1 SGHTA and CDR2 FQGTGA. As DNA, the CDR3 is TGTGCCAGCAGCTTAGAGGGAGGGCCTTACGAGCAGTACTTC. Translation gives CASSLEGGPYEQYF.

The chain uses TRBV5-4 and TRBJ1-1, with 7 bases lining up with TRBD1. This CDR3 is 14 amino acids long. Germline V gene sequence: CDR1 SGHNT, CDR2 YYREEE (reference sequence). With V trimmed by 4 bases and J by 5 bases, 8 bases remained unmatched. In DNA, the CDR3 is TGTGCCAGCAGCCAACAGGGGATCGTGACTGAAGCTTTCTTT. Its protein product is CASSQQGIVTEAFF.